The 7 T cell receptor beta chains listed next were all sequenced from one sample in a study of lymphopenia after photon versus proton radiotherapy. The table came from immunoSEQ multiplex PCR; TCRdb's copy has only in-frame clones and leaves some out. The sample holds around 63,000 clones; around 88% are singletons and the top ten take 2% to 3%. This material consisted of peripheral blood, taken from a patient treated with photon-based radiotherapy. These receptors came from a man aged 35 to 55 with gastric cancer.

The V gene is TRBV5-4, the J gene TRBJ2-6; D tentatively fits TRBD1 or TRBD2 (5 bases each). The CDR3 is 20 residues long. V shed 4 bases and J shed 0 bases, with 23 bases lying between them. Germline CDR1 SGHNT, CDR2 YYREEE (reference sequence). The CDR3: CASSPGTASQSYSGANVLTF. CDR3 DNA: TGTGCCAGCAGCCCCGGGACGGCGAGTCAATCCTACTCTGGGGCCAACGTCCTGACTTTC.

The rearrangement joins TRBV6-6 to TRBJ1-2; D is possibly TRBD1 (6 bases). This CDR3 spans 14 amino acids. From germline, CDR1 is MNHNY and CDR2 SVGAGI (reference sequence). V was trimmed by 6 bases and J by 8 bases, leaving 19 bases between them. CDR3 coding DNA: TGTGCCAGCAGGCCACAGGGCCCCCATCCGGGCTACACCTTC. Translating it yields CASRPQGPHPGYTF.

The chain is built from TRBV14 and TRBJ1-6; no clear D gene. The CDR3 has 14 residues. Trimming cost V 1 base and J 6 bases, with 7 bases left between them. Germline V gene data show CDR1 as SGHDN and CDR2 as FVKESK. CDR3 sequence: CASSQGQFNSPLHF. CDR3 bases: TGTGCCAGCAGCCAAGGGCAGTTTAATTCACCCCTCCACTTT. Based on the CDR3 plus reference TRBV14 and TRBJ1-6, the full variable domain is EAGVTQFPSHSVIEKGQTVTLRCDPISGHDNLYWYRRVMGKEIKFLLHFVKESKQDESGMPNNRFLAERTGGTYSTLKVQPAELEDSGVYFCASSQGQFNSPLHFGNGTRLTVT.

The gene calls are TRBV4-1 and TRBJ1-2; maybe TRBD1 (5 bases). Germline V gene lookup returns CDR1 MGHRA and CDR2 YSYEKL. The V and J ends lost 3 bases and 0 bases respectively, with 11 bases between them. This CDR3 has 15 residues. CDR3: CASSQGRQTNYGYTF. CDR3 nucleotide sequence: TGCGCCAGCAGCCAGGGGCGACAGACTAACTATGGCTACACCTTC.

This chain joins TRBV27 and TRBJ1-6, with a possible D match to TRBD1 (6 bases). V was clipped by 3 bases and J by 2 bases, with 8 bases between them. The germline gives CDR1 MNHEY, CDR2 SMNVEV (reference sequence). There are 15 residues in the CDR3. CDR3 loop: CASSLGATYNSPLHF. The CDR3 DNA follows: TGTGCCAGCAGTTTGGGGGCTACCTATAATTCACCCCTCCACTTT.

This rearrangement joins TRBV5-4 to TRBJ2-2; 10 nucleotides line up with TRBD2. V trimming: 5 bases; J trimming: 2 bases; junction bases outside the gene matches: 6. The CDR3 contains 16 residues. The germline gives CDR1 SGHNT, CDR2 YYREEE (reference sequence). This chain's CDR3 is CASRPSGGPNTGELFF. The CDR3, as DNA: TGTGCCAGCAGACCTAGCGGGGGACCCAACACCGGGGAGCTGTTTTTT. The entire variable domain, with the rest obtained from reference TRBV5-4 and TRBJ2-2, is as follows: ETGVTQSPTHLIKTRGQQVTLRCSSQSGHNTVSWYQQALGQGPQFIFQYYREEENGRGNFPPRFSGLQFPNYSSELNVNALELDDSALYLCASRPSGGPNTGELFFGEGSRLTVL.

The table lists this clone with a count of one. This chain links TRBV5-1 with TRBJ1-1; D possibly corresponds to TRBD1 (5 bases). The CDR3 loop spans 16 amino acids. Germline lookup yields CDR1 SGHRS and CDR2 YFSETQ. Deletions cut 4 bases from V and 3 bases from J, with 19 bases between. CDR3 amino acids: CASSPGGSRRDTEAFF. CDR3 bases: TGCGCCAGCAGCCCGGGGGGGTCTAGACGGGACACTGAAGCTTTCTTT.